These 28 T cell receptor beta chains originate from one sample sequenced in a study of cytomegalovirus exposure and HLA in healthy donors. PCR used 60 Vbeta primers and 13 Jbeta primers. Clones were read by immunoSEQ multiplex PCR, and TCRdb kept only the in-frame ones, dropping some. This sample's clone table lists 180,000 or so clones. Sequencing input: PBMCs. The receptors originated from a woman aged 18-29 years in good health and CMV-seropositive.

The chain carries TRBV30 and TRBJ1-2; possible D gene TRBD1, 6 bases. The V end lost 0 bases, the J end lost 7 bases, and 15 bases lay between the germline ends. Germline CDR1 GTSNPN, CDR2 SVGIG (reference sequence). The CDR3 sequence is 14 residues long. Here the CDR3 DNA reads TGTGCCTGGAGTGTTAGGGGGTTGGCAAGTGGCTACACCTTC. Protein: CAWSVRGLASGYTF.

J is TRBJ1-4 and V is TRBV6-1, with TRBD1 matching 10 bases. V lost 3 bases and J lost 8; bases outside the gene matches: 6. The CDR3 runs to 15 residues. Germline-derived CDR1 and CDR2 are MNHNS and SASEGT. CDR3 sequence (DNA): TGTGCCAGCAGTGAGAGGACAGGGGGAAACGAAAAACTGTTTTTT. It is translated as CASSERTGGNEKLFF.

This chain uses TRBV19 with TRBJ2-1, with 8 bases identical to TRBD2. Germline trimming cut 5 bases from V and 4 bases from J; bases unmatched to any gene: 4. Germline V gene data show CDR1 as LNHDA and CDR2 as SQIVND (reference sequence). The CDR3 is made up of 14 amino acids. In DNA, the CDR3 is TGTGCCAGTAGTCTTAGCGGGGTGTACAATGAGCAGTTCTTC. Translation: CASSLSGVYNEQFF. Looking up the rest from reference TRBV19 and TRBJ2-1 gives the full variable domain: DGGITQSPKYLFRKEGQNVTLSCEQNLNHDAMYWYRQDPGQGLRLIYYSQIVNDFQKGDIAEGYSVSREKKESFPLTVTSAQKNPTAFYLCASSLSGVYNEQFFGPGTRLTVL.

The genes are TRBV7-6 and TRBJ2-7; 11 nucleotides line up with TRBD2. The CDR3 consists of 18 residues. The V gene end was trimmed by 2 bases and the J gene end by 3 bases; junction bases not matched to a gene: 12. Looked up from germline, CDR1 is SGHVS and CDR2 is FNYEAQ. CDR3 bases: TGTGCCAGCAGCTTATTCGCGGTAGCGGGAGGGTCGAGCTACGAGCAGTACTTC. The encoded protein is CASSLFAVAGGSSYEQYF.

The rearrangement joins TRBV5-1 to TRBJ2-1; D is possibly TRBD1 (5 bases). With 1 base removed from V and 8 bases from J, the gap between germline ends came to 10 bases. This CDR3 has 13 residues. The germline CDR1 and CDR2 sequences are SGHRS and YFSETQ. This chain's CDR3 is CASSLTGWDEQFF. CDR3 coding DNA: TGCGCCAGCAGCTTGACAGGTTGGGATGAGCAGTTCTTC.

The rearrangement uses TRBV5-4 and TRBJ1-4; TRBD1 matches at 10 bases. The ends lost 3 bases at V and 8 bases at J; junction bases unmatched: 10. The germline CDR1 and CDR2 sequences are SGHNT and YYREEE (reference sequence). This CDR3 comprises 16 residues. The CDR3 spells CASSSGDRGAGEKLFF. CDR3 sequence (DNA): TGTGCCAGCAGCTCGGGGGACAGGGGCGCAGGGGAAAAACTGTTTTTT.

Points on this clone: Sequence at one end of the junction differs from germline and may be a read error. The chain couples TRBV7-9 to TRBJ1-2; TRBD1 might be the D (6 bases). Per germline, CDR1 SEHNR and CDR2 FQNEAQ (reference sequence). The CDR3 has 17 amino acids. CDR3 nucleotides: TGTGTCAGCAGCCGTCTCGGGACACAGTCTCTTAACTATGGCTACACCTTC. It codes for CVSSRLGTQSLNYGYTF.

About this clone itself: A read error may account for a junction end that differs from germline. V is TRBV7-3 and J is TRBJ2-7; 9 bases are a match to TRBD1. Per the germline V gene, CDR1 is SGHTA and CDR2 is FQGTGA. CDR3 length: 11 residues. The CDR3 DNA follows: TGTGCCAGCACCACCAAACCGGGACAGGGTTTC. This codes for CASTTKPGQGF.

This rearrangement joins TRBV11-1 to TRBJ2-1, with TRBD2 identical over 13 bases. The length of the CDR3 is 16 residues. V lost 5 bases, J lost 10 bases, and 11 bases stayed unmatched. The germline CDR1 and CDR2 sequences are SGHAT and FQDESV (reference sequence). The CDR3 here is CASSQLGTSGISEQFF. The CDR3 DNA follows: TGTGCCAGCAGCCAACTGGGGACTAGCGGGATCTCGGAGCAGTTCTTC.

The V gene is TRBV19, the J gene TRBJ2-3, with TRBD1 matching over 8 bases. The ends lost 2 bases at V and 1 base at J; junction bases unmatched: 5. The CDR3 length is 16 residues. Per germline, CDR1 LNHDA and CDR2 SQIVND (reference sequence). CDR3 sequence reads: CASSIKKTGGTDTQYF. Written as DNA, the CDR3 is TGTGCCAGTAGTATAAAAAAGACAGGGGGCACAGATACGCAGTATTTT. Complete variable domain (other parts from reference TRBV19 and TRBJ2-3): DGGITQSPKYLFRKEGQNVTLSCEQNLNHDAMYWYRQDPGQGLRLIYYSQIVNDFQKGDIAEGYSVSREKKESFPLTVTSAQKNPTAFYLCASSIKKTGGTDTQYFGPGTRLTVL.

The rearrangement links TRBV4-1 to TRBJ2-4, with D perhaps TRBD1 (6 bases). Deletions cut 2 bases from V and 2 bases from J, with 13 bases between. Germline assignment: CDR1 MGHRA and CDR2 YSYEKL. The CDR3 totals 16 residues. The CDR3 is CASSQPARDTKNIQYF. CDR3 DNA sequence: TGCGCCAGCAGCCAACCCGCCAGGGACACCAAAAACATTCAGTACTTC.

The rearrangement joins TRBV4-3 to TRBJ1-1, with 8 bases lining up with TRBD1. Germline V CDR1 and CDR2: LGHNA, YSLEER. The J segment lost 8 bases and the V segment lost 0 bases, leaving 2 bases of the junction unmatched. This CDR3 region has 13 residues. The CDR3 here is CASSQDGDREAFF. Here the CDR3 DNA reads TGCGCCAGCAGCCAAGATGGGGACAGGGAAGCTTTCTTT.

V and J are TRBV29-1 and TRBJ1-2; TRBD1 matches 7 bases. The germline CDR1 and CDR2 sequences are SQVTM and ANQGSEA. Trimming cost V 4 bases and J 4 bases; bases outside gene matches: 3. This CDR3 comprises 12 residues. The CDR3 loop reads CSVGQGLYGYTF. The CDR3 DNA is TGCAGCGTTGGACAGGGCCTCTATGGCTACACCTTC. The complete variable domain, with remaining parts taken from reference TRBV29-1 and TRBJ1-2, reads SAVISQKPSRDICQRGTSLTIQCQVDSQVTMMFWYRQQPGQSLTLIATANQGSEATYESGFVIDKFPISRPNLTFSTLTVSNMSPEDSSIYLCSVGQGLYGYTFGSGTRLTVV.

The rearrangement uses TRBV4-1 and TRBJ1-1, with 9 bases identical to TRBD1. Germline assignment: CDR1 MGHRA and CDR2 YSYEKL. With 2 bases clipped from V and 0 bases from J, the junction kept 4 bases outside the gene matches. The CDR3 is made up of 16 amino acids. Here the CDR3 DNA reads TGCGCCAGCAGCCAACCGGGACAGGGAATGAACACTGAAGCTTTCTTT. Protein product: CASSQPGQGMNTEAFF.

The chain employs TRBV30 and TRBJ2-7; 7 positions agree with TRBD2. Germline trimming cut 2 bases from V and 4 bases from J; bases unmatched to any gene: 14. There are 16 residues in the CDR3. Germline loops: CDR1 GTSNPN, CDR2 SVGIG (reference sequence). Here the CDR3 reads CAWSYFNRDYFYEQYF. In DNA form, the CDR3 reads TGTGCCTGGAGTTACTTTAACCGGGACTACTTTTACGAGCAGTACTTC.

The CDR3 loop is CASSASGRETQYF. The CDR3 DNA follows: TGCGCCAGCAGCGCAAGCGGGAGGGAGACCCAGTACTTC. The gene calls are TRBV5-1 and TRBJ2-5; 9 positions agree with TRBD2. The CDR3 covers 13 residues. Germline values: CDR1 SGHRS, CDR2 YFSETQ. The V and J ends lost 4 bases and 5 bases, in that order; junction bases with no gene match: 3.

CDR3 residues: CASSLEGGTVDTQYF. The CDR3 bases are TGTGCCAGCAGCTTAGAGGGCGGGACGGTAGATACGCAGTATTTT. The chain has TRBV7-9 and TRBJ2-3; possibly TRBD2 for D (6 bases). This CDR3 region has 15 residues. The germline V gene encodes CDR1 SEHNR and CDR2 FQNEAQ (reference sequence). Trimming pared 1 base from V and 5 bases from J, leaving 13 bases between.

The genes are TRBV18 and TRBJ1-6; TRBD1 agrees at 8 bases. The CDR3 totals 15 residues. In germline, CDR1 is KGHSH, CDR2 LQKENI. The V gene end was trimmed by 6 bases and the J gene end by 10 bases; junction bases not matched to a gene: 11. CDR3 amino acids: CASSRTGLEESPLHF. The CDR3 DNA follows: TGTGCCAGCTCTCGGACAGGGTTGGAGGAATCACCCCTCCACTTT.

The genes are TRBV11-2 and TRBJ2-2; 14 positions agree with TRBD2. The CDR3 spans 17 residues. V lost 5 bases, J lost 4 bases, and 6 bases stayed unmatched. Germline V gene data show CDR1 as SGHAT and CDR2 as FQNNGV. The CDR3 DNA follows: TGTGCCAGCAGCAAGACTAGCGGGGGGGCTGGCACCGGGGAGCTGTTTTTT. Encoded protein: CASSKTSGGAGTGELFF.

Notes on this clone: The sample holds other DNA sequences that translate to the same CDR3. CDR3 protein: CASSYRSSYEQYF. The CDR3 DNA follows: TGTGCCAGCAGTTACCGGAGCTCCTACGAGCAGTACTTC. The chain recombines TRBV6-5 with TRBJ2-7; D is uncertain. The ends were cut back, 2 bases at V and 0 bases at J, with 5 bases in the middle. CDR1 and CDR2 from the germline V gene are MNHEY and SVGAGI. This CDR3 is built from 13 residues.

The V call is TRBV5-1, the J call TRBJ2-3; D is ambiguous. The germline CDR1 and CDR2 sequences are SGHRS and YFSETQ. The ends were cut back, 0 bases at V and 3 bases at J, with 8 bases in the middle. The CDR3 is 14 amino acids. The chain's CDR3 is CASSLDIRTDTQYF. The CDR3 DNA is TGCGCCAGCAGCTTGGACATACGTACAGATACGCAGTATTTT.

This chain joins TRBV7-8 and TRBJ2-1; 9 bases are a match to TRBD2. Germline CDR1 reads SGHVS; CDR2 reads FQNEAQ. The trim removed 1 base at V and 3 bases at J, leaving 16 bases unmatched. The CDR3 is made up of 20 amino acids. The CDR3 DNA follows: TGTGCCAGCAGCTTAGTTAGGCTAGCGGGGATCGCTAAAAACTACAATGAGCAGTTCTTC. As protein: CASSLVRLAGIAKNYNEQFF.

The chain has TRBV27 and TRBJ2-7; no clear D. The V and J ends lost 0 bases and 4 bases respectively, with 13 bases between them. The germline gives CDR1 MNHEY, CDR2 SMNVEV (reference sequence). CDR3 size: 15 residues. The DNA of the CDR3 is TGTGCCAGCAGTTTATCTCTTGGCTTCATTTACGAGCAGTACTTC. Protein product: CASSLSLGFIYEQYF.

Comment on this clone: Different DNA sequences within this sample yield the same CDR3. V and J are TRBV7-2 and TRBJ2-1; 12 positions agree with TRBD2. This CDR3 region has 15 residues. Germline CDR1 and CDR2: SGHTA and FQGNSA. The V segment lost 3 bases and the J segment 7 bases; nucleotides outside the gene matches: 4. The CDR3 is CASSLVGLAGNEQFF. Here the CDR3 DNA reads TGTGCCAGCAGCTTGGTTGGACTAGCGGGAAATGAGCAGTTCTTC.

J is TRBJ2-7 and V is TRBV14, with 9 bases lining up with TRBD1. From germline, CDR1 is SGHDN and CDR2 FVKESK. The J segment lost 3 bases and the V segment lost 6 bases, leaving 9 bases of the junction unmatched. The CDR3 loop spans 15 amino acids. CDR3 residues: CASSQAGTGIYEQYF. In nucleotides, the CDR3 is TGTGCCAGCAGTCAGGCCGGGACAGGGATCTACGAGCAGTACTTC.

The chain carries TRBV7-2 and TRBJ1-4; TRBD1 might be the D (6 bases). Trimming took off 4 bases at V and 4 bases at J, with 10 bases between the two ends. Germline V gene sequence: CDR1 SGHTA, CDR2 FQGNSA. This CDR3 has 14 amino acids. CDR3 sequence reads: CASSSDSGNEKLFF. CDR3 sequence (DNA): TGTGCCAGCAGCTCGGACAGCGGTAATGAAAAACTGTTTTTT. Full variable domain (outside the CDR3, taken from reference TRBV7-2 and TRBJ1-4): GAGVSQSPSNKVTEKGKDVELRCDPISGHTALYWYRQSLGQGLEFLIYFQGNSAPDKSGLPSDRFSAERTGGSVSTLTIQRTQQEDSAVYLCASSSDSGNEKLFFGSGTQLSVL.

The chain links TRBV6-1 to TRBJ1-6; D not resolved. V lost 11 bases to trimming and J lost 9 bases, with 17 bases between them. Germline CDR1 MNHNS, CDR2 SASEGT. The CDR3 is made up of 13 amino acids. The CDR3 is CASAVQLPSPLHF. For the CDR3, the DNA is TGTGCCTCCGCCGTTCAGTTACCTTCACCCCTCCACTTT.

V gene TRBV6-6 combines with J gene TRBJ2-1, with 10 bases aligning to TRBD2. V lost 6 bases and J lost 2; bases outside the gene matches: 4. Germline CDR1 reads MNHNY; CDR2 reads SVGAGI (reference sequence). CDR3 size: 15 residues. The CDR3 is CASRPLAGAYNEQFF. The CDR3 bases are TGTGCCAGCAGACCGCTAGCGGGGGCCTACAATGAGCAGTTCTTC.